This TCR beta chain was identified in a study of immune cell composition in non-small cell lung cancer. Here immunoSEQ multiplex PCR was the method, and the copy in TCRdb shows in-frame clones only, minus some. The sample contains around 13,000 clones, about 70% of which appear only once. The specimen was lung tumor tissue. The TCR comes from a human donor with non-small cell lung cancer.

CDR3 sequence (DNA): TGTGCCAGCAGCTCCCTGACTAGCGGGAGCTACGAGCAGTACTTC. Translating gives CASSSLTSGSYEQYF. V usage is TRBV7-2 and J usage is TRBJ2-7; 12 bases agree with TRBD2. Germline values: CDR1 SGHTA, CDR2 FQGNSA. J gave up 3 bases and V 4 bases, and 4 bases lay outside the gene matches. The CDR3 is 15 amino acids. Combining the CDR3 with reference TRBV7-2 and TRBJ2-7 gives the whole variable domain GAGVSQSPSNKVTEKGKDVELRCDPISGHTALYWYRQSLGQGLEFLIYFQGNSAPDKSGLPSDRFSAERTGGSVSTLTIQRTQQEDSAVYLCASSSLTSGSYEQYFGPGTRLTVT.